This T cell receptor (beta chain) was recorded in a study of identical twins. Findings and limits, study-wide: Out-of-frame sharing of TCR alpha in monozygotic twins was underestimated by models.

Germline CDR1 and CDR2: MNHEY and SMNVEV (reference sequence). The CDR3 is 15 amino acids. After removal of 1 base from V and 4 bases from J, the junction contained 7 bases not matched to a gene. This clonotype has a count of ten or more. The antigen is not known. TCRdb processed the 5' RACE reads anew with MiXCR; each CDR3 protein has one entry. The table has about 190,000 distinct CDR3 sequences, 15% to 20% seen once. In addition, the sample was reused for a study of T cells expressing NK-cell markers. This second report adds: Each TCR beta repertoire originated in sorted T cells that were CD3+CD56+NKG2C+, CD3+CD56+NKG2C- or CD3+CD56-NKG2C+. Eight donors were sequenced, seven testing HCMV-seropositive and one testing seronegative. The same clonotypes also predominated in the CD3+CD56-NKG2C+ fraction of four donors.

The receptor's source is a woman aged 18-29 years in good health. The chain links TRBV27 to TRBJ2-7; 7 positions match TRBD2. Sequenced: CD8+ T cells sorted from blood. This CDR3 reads CASSLFLAVGYEQYF. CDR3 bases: TGTGCCAGCAGTTTATTCCTAGCGGTGGGTTACGAGCAGTACTTC.